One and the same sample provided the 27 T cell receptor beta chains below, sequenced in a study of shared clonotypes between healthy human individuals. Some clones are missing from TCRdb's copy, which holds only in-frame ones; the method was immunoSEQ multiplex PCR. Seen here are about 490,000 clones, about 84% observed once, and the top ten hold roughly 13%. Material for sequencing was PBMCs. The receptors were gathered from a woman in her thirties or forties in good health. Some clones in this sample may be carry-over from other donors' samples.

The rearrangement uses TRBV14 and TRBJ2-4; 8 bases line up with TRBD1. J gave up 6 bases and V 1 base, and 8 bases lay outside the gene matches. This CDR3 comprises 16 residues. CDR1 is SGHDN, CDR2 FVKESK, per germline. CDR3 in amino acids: CASSQVQDRARNIQYF. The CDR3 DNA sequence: TGTGCCAGCAGCCAAGTCCAGGACAGGGCTCGAAACATTCAGTACTTC. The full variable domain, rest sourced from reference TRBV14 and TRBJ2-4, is EAGVTQFPSHSVIEKGQTVTLRCDPISGHDNLYWYRRVMGKEIKFLLHFVKESKQDESGMPNNRFLAERTGGTYSTLKVQPAELEDSGVYFCASSQVQDRARNIQYFGAGTRLSVL.

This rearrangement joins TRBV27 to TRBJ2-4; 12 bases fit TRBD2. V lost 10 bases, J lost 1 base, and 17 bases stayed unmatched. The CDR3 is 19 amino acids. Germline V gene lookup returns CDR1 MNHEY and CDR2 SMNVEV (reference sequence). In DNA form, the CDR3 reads TGTGCCACCAAAACTACCCGGACTAGCGGGGAGAGGGCCAAAAACATTCAGTACTTC. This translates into CATKTTRTSGERAKNIQYF.

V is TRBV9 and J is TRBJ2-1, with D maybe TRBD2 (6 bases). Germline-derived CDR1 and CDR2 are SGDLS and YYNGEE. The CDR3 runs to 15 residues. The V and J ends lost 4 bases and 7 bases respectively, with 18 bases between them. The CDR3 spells CASSPHVSGKNEQFF. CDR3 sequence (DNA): TGTGCCAGCAGCCCCCATGTTAGCGGTAAAAATGAGCAGTTCTTC. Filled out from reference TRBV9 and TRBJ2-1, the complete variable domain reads DSGVTQTPKHLITATGQRVTLRCSPRSGDLSVYWYQQSLDQGLQFLIQYYNGEERAKGNILERFSAQQFPDLHSELNLSSLELGDSALYFCASSPHVSGKNEQFFGPGTRLTVL.

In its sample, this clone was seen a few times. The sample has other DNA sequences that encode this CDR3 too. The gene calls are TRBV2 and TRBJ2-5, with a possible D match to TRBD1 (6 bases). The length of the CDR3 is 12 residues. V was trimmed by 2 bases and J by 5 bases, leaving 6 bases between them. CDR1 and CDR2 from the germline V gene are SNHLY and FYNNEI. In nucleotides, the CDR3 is TGTGCCAGCAGTGAACAGGGGGAGACCCAGTACTTC. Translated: CASSEQGETQYF. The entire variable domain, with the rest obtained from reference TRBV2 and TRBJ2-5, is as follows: EPEVTQTPSHQVTQMGQEVILRCVPISNHLYFYWYRQILGQKVEFLVSFYNNEISEKSEIFDDQFSVERPDGSNFTLKIRSTKLEDSAMYFCASSEQGETQYFGPGTRLLVL.

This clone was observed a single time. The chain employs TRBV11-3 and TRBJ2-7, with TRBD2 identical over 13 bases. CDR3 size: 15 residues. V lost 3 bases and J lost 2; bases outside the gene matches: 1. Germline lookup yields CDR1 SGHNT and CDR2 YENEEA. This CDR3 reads CASSLGTSGTYEQYF. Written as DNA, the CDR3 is TGTGCCAGCAGCTTGGGGACTAGCGGGACCTACGAGCAGTACTTC.

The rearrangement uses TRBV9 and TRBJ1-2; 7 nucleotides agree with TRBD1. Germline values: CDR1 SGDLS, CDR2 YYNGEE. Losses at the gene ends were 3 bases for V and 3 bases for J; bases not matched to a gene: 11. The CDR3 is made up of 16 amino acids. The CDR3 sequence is CASSAALRGQHYGYTF. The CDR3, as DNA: TGTGCCAGCAGCGCCGCCCTAAGGGGACAGCACTATGGCTACACCTTC.

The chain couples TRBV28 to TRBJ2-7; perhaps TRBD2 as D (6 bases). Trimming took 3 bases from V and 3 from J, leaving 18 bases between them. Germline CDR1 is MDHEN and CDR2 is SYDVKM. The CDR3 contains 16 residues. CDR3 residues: CASSFGGSGRYYEQYF. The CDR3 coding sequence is TGTGCCAGCAGTTTCGGAGGGTCAGGGAGGTACTACGAGCAGTACTTC.

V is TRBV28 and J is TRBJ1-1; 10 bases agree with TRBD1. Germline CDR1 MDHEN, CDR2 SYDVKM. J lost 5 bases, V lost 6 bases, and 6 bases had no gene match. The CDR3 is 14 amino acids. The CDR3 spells CASSRDRGFTEAFF. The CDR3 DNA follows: TGTGCCAGCAGCCGGGACAGGGGTTTTACTGAAGCTTTCTTT. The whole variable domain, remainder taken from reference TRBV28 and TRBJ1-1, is DVKVTQSSRYLVKRTGEKVFLECVQDMDHENMFWYRQDPGLGLRLIYFSYDVKMKEKGDIPEGYSVSREKKERFSLILESASTNQTSMYLCASSRDRGFTEAFFGQGTRLTVV.

The CDR3: CASSQDGQLAGVEQYF. CDR3 coding DNA: TGCGCCAGCAGCCAAGATGGACAGCTAGCGGGAGTCGAGCAGTACTTC. The chain employs TRBV4-1 and TRBJ2-7; 10 bases line up with TRBD2. CDR3 length: 16 amino acids. Germline V gene sequence: CDR1 MGHRA, CDR2 YSYEKL. With V trimmed by 0 bases and J by 6 bases, 8 bases remained unmatched.

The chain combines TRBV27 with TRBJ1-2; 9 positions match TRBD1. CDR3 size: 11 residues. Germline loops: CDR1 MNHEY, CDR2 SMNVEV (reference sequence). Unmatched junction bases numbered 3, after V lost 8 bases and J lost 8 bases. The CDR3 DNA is TGTGCCAGCCCCGGGACAGGGGGCTACACCTTC. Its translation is CASPGTGGYTF.

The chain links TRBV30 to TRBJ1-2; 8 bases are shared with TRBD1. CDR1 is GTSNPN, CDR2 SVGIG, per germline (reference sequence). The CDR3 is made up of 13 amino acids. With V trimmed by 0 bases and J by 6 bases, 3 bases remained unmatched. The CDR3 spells CAWSVGQGHGYTF. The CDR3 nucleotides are TGTGCCTGGAGTGTAGGACAGGGACATGGCTACACCTTC.

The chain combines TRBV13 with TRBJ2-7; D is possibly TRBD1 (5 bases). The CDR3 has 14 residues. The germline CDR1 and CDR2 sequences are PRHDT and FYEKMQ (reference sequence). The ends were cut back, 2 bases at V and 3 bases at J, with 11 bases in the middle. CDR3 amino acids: CASSLRGSRYEQYF. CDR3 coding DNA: TGTGCCAGCAGCTTAAGGGGCAGCCGCTACGAGCAGTACTTC.

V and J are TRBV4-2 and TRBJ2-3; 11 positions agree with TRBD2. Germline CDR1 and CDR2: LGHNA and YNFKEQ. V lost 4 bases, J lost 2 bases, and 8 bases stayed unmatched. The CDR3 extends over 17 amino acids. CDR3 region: CASSPLGTSGYTDTQYF. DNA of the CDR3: TGTGCCAGCAGCCCCCTGGGGACTAGCGGTTACACAGATACGCAGTATTTT.

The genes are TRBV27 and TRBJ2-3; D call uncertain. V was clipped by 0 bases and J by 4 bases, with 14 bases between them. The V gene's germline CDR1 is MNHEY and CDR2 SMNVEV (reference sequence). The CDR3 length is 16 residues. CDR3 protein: CASSLSFSDRADTQYF. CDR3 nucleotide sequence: TGTGCCAGCAGTTTATCATTCTCAGACCGGGCAGATACGCAGTATTTT.

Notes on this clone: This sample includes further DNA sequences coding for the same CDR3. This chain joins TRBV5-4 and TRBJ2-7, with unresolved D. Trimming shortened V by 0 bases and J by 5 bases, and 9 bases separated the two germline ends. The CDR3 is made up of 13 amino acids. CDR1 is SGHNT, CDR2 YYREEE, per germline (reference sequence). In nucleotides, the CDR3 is TGTGCCAGCAGCTTGGTCGGAGTCAACGAGCAGTACTTC. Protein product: CASSLVGVNEQYF.

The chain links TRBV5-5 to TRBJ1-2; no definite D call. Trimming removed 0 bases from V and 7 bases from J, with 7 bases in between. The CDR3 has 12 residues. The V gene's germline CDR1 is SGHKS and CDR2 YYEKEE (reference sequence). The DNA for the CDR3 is TGTGCCAGCAGCTTGGCCAGGAGTGGCTACACCTTC. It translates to CASSLARSGYTF.

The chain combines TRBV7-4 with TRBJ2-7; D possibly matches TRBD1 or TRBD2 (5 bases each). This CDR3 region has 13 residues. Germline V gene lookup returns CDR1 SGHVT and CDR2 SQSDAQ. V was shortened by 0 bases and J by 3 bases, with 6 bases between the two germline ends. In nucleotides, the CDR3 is TGTGCCAGCAGCTTAGCGGGACGCTACGAGCAGTACTTC. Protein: CASSLAGRYEQYF.

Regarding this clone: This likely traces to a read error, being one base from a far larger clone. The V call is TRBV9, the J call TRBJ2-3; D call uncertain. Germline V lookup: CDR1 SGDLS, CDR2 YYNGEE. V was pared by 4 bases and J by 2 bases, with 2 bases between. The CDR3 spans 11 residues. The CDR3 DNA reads TGTGCCAGCAGCCTCACAGATACGCAGTATTTT. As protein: CASSLTDTQYF.

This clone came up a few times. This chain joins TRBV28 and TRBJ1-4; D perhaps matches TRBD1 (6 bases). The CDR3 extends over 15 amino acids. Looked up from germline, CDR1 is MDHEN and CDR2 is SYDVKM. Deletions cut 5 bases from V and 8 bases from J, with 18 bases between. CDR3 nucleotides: TGTGCCAGCAGTGAAACTTCGGGGGGCCAAGAAAAACTGTTTTTT. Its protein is CASSETSGGQEKLFF.

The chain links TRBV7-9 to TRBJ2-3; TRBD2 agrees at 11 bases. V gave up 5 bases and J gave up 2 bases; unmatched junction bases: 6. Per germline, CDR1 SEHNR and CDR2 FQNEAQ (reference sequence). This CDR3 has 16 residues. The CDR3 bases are TGTGCCAGCAGCCCGGGACTAGCGGACCACACAGATACGCAGTATTTT. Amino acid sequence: CASSPGLADHTDTQYF.

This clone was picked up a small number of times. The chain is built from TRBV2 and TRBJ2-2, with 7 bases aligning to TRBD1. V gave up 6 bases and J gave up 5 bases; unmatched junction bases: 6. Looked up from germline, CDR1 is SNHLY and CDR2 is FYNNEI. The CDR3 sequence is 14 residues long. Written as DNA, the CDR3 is TGTGCCAGCAGGAGGACAGGTGGGACCGGGGAGCTGTTTTTT. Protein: CASRRTGGTGELFF.

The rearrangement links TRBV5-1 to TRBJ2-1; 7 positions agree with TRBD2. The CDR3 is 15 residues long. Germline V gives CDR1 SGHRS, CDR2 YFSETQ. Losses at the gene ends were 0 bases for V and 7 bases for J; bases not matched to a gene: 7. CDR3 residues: CASSLAAGVSNEQFF. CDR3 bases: TGCGCCAGCAGCTTGGCGGCGGGAGTATCAAATGAGCAGTTCTTC.

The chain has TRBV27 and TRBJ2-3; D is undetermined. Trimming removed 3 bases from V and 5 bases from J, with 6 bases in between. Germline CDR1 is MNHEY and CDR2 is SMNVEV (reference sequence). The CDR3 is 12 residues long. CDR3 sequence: CASSFVGDTQYF. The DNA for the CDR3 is TGTGCCAGCAGTTTTGTGGGAGATACGCAGTATTTT.

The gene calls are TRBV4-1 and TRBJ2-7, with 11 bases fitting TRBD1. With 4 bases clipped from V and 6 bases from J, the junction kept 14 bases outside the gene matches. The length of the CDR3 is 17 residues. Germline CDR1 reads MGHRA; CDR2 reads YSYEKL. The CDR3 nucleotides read TGCGCCAGCAGCCGTACAATATCCGGGACAGGGGGTACCGAGCAGTACTTC. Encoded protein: CASSRTISGTGGTEQYF.

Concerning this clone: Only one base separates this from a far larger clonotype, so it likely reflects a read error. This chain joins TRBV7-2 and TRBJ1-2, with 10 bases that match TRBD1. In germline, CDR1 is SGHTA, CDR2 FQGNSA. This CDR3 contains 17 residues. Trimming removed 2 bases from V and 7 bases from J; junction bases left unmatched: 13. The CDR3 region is CASSLWRQGASTGGYTF. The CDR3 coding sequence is TGTGCCAGCAGCTTATGGAGACAGGGGGCGAGTACGGGTGGCTACACCTTC. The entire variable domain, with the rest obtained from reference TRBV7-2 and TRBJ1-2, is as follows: GAGVSQSPSNKVTEKGKDVELRCDPISGHTALYWYRQSLGQGLEFLIYFQGNSAPDKSGLPSDRFSAERTGGSVSTLTIQRTQQEDSAVYLCASSLWRQGASTGGYTFGSGTRLTVV.

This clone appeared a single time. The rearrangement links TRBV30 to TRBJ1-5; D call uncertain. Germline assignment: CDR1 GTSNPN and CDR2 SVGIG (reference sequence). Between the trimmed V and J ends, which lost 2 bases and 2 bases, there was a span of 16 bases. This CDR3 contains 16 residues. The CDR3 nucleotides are TGTGCCTGGAGTCCGGCCGGTGGTCGAGGCAATCAGCCCCAGCATTTT. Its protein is CAWSPAGGRGNQPQHF. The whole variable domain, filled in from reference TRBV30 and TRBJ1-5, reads SQTIHQWPATLVQPVGSPLSLECTVEGTSNPNLYWYRQAAGRGLQLLFYSVGIGQISSEVPQNLSASRPQDRQFILSSKKLLLSDSGFYLCAWSPAGGRGNQPQHFGDGTRLSIL.

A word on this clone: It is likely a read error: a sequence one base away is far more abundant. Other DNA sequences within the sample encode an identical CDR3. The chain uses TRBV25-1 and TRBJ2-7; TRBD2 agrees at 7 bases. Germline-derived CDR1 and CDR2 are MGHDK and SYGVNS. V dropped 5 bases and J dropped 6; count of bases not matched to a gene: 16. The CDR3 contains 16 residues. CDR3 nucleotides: TGTGCCAGCAGTCCTAGCGGTAGCCGATCACGGGGCGAGCAGTACTTC. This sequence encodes CASSPSGSRSRGEQYF.